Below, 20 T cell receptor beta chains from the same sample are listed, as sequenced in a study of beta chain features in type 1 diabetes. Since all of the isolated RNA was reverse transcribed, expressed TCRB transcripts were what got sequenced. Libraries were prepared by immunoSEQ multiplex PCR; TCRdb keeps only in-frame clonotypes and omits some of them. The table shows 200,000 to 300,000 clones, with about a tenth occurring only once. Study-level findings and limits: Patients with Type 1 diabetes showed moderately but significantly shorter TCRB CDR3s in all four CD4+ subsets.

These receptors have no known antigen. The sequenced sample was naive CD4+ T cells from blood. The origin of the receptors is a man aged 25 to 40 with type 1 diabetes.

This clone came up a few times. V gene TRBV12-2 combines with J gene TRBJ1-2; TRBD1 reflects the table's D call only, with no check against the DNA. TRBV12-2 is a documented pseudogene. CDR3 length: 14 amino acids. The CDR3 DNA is TGTGCAAGTCGCTTAGTGGACAGGTTCTATGGCTACACCTTC. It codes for CASRLVDRFYGYTF.

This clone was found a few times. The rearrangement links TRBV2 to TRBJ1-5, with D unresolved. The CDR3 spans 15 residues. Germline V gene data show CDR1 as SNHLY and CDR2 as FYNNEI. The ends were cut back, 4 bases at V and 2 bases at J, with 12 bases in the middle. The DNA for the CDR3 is TGTGCCAGCAGTGTTGAGGAGACGGGCAATCAGCCCCAGCATTTT. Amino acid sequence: CASSVEETGNQPQHF.

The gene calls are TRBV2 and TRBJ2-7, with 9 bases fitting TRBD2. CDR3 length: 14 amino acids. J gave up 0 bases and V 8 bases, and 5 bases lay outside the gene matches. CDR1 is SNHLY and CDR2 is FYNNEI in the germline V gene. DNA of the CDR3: TGTGCCAGCTCCGGGACTAGCAACTCCTACGAGCAGTACTTC. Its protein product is CASSGTSNSYEQYF.

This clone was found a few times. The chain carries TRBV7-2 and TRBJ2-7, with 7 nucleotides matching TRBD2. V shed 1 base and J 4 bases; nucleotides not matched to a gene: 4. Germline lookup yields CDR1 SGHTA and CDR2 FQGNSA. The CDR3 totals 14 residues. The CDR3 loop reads CASSLDRLAYEQYF. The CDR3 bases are TGTGCCAGCAGCTTAGATAGACTAGCTTACGAGCAGTACTTC.

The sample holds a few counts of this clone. This CDR3 is CAIRQGADSPLHF. CDR3 DNA sequence: TGTGCCATCAGACAAGGGGCGGATTCACCCCTCCACTTT. The rearrangement joins TRBV10-3 to TRBJ1-6; possible D gene TRBD1, 5 bases. V gave up 6 bases and J gave up 8 bases, with 11 bases separating them. The CDR3 has 13 amino acids. Germline CDR1 reads ENHRY; CDR2 reads SYGVKD.

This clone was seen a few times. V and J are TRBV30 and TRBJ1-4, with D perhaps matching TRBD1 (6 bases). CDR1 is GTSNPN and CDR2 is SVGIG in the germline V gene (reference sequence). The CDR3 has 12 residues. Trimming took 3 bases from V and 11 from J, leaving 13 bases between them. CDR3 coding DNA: TGTGCCTGGAGCCCGGGACACCCCAAACTGTTTTTT. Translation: CAWSPGHPKLFF.

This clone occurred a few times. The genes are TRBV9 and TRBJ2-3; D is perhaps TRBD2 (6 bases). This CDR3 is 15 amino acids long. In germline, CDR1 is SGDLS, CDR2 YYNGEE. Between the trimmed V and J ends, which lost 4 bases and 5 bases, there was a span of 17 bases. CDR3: CASSLMGGPEDTQYF. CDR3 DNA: TGTGCCAGCAGCCTCATGGGGGGTCCCGAAGATACGCAGTATTTT.

Here the CDR3 reads CASSFDMNNSPLHF. The CDR3 DNA reads TGTGCCAGCAGCTTCGACATGAATAATTCACCCCTCCACTTT. The V and J genes are TRBV7-8 and TRBJ1-6; D is unresolved. The CDR3 consists of 14 residues. Trimming removed 3 bases at V and 5 bases at J, with 8 bases between. Germline CDR1 SGHVS, CDR2 FQNEAQ.

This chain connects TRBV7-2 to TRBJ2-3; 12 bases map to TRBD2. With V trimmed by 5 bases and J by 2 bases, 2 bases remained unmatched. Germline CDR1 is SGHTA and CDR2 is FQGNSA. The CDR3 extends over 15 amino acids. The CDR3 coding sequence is TGTGCCAGCAGCCGGACTAGCGGGGTCACAGATACGCAGTATTTT. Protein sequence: CASSRTSGVTDTQYF.

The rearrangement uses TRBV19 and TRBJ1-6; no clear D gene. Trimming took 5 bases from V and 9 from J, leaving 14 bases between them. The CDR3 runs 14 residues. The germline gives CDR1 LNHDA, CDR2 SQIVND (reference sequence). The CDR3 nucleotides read TGTGCCAGTAGTCCCTGGGAGGATGCTTCACCCCTCCACTTT. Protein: CASSPWEDASPLHF. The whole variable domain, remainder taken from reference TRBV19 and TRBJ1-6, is DGGITQSPKYLFRKEGQNVTLSCEQNLNHDAMYWYRQDPGQGLRLIYYSQIVNDFQKGDIAEGYSVSREKKESFPLTVTSAQKNPTAFYLCASSPWEDASPLHFGNGTRLTVT.

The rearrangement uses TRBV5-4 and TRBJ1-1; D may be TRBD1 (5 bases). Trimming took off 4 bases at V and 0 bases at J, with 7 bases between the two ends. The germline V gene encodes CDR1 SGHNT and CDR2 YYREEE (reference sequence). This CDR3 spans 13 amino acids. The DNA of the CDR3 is TGTGCCAGCAGCGCGGGACTGAACACTGAAGCTTTCTTT. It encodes CASSAGLNTEAFF.

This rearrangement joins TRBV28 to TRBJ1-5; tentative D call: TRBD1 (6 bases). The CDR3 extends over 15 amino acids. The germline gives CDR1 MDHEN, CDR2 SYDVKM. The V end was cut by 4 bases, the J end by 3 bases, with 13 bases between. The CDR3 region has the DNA TGTGCCAGCAGTTCCCCCCCGGGACACAATCAGCCCCAGCATTTT. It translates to CASSSPPGHNQPQHF.

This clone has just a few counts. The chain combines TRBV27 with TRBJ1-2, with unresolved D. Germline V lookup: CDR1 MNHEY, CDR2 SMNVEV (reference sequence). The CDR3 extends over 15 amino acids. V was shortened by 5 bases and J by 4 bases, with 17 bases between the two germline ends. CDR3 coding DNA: TGTGCCAGCAGTACCATAGACCGTCAGGCCTATGGCTACACCTTC. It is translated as CASSTIDRQAYGYTF.

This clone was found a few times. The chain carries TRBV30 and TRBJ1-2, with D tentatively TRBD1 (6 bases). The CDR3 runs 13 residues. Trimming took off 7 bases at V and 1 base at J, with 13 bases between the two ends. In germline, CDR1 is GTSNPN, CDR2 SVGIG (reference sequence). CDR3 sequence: CASSGRGNYGYTF. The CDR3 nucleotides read TGTGCCTCCTCCGGCAGGGGTAACTATGGCTACACCTTC.

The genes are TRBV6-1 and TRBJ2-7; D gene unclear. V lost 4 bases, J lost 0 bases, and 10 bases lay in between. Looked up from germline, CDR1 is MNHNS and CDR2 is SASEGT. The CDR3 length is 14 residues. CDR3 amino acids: CASSGWPLSYEQYF. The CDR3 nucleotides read TGTGCCAGCAGTGGGTGGCCCCTCTCCTACGAGCAGTACTTC.

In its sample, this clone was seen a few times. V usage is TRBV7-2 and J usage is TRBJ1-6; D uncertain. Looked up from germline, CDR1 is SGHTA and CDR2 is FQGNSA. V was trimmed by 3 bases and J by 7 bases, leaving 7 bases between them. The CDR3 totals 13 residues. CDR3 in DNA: TGTGCCAGCAGCTTCGAACGGAATTCACCCCTCCACTTT. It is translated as CASSFERNSPLHF.

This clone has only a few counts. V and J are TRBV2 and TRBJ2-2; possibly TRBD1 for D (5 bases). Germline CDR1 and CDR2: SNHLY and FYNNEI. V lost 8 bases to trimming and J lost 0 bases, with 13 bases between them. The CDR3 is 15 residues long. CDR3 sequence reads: CASSPRTTNTGELFF. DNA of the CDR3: TGTGCCAGCTCACCCCGGACAACGAACACCGGGGAGCTGTTTTTT.

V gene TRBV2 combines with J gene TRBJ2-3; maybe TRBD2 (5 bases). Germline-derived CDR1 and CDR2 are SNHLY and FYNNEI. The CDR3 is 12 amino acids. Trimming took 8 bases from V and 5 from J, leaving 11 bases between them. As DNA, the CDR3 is TGTGCCAGCGGCTGGACTGTAGATACGCAGTATTTT. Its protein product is CASGWTVDTQYF.

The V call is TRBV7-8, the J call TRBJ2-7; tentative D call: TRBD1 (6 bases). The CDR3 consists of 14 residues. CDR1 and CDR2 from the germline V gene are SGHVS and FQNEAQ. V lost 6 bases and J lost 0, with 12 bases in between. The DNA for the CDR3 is TGTGCCAGCAGTTACACAGGGAACTCCTACGAGCAGTACTTC. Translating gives CASSYTGNSYEQYF.

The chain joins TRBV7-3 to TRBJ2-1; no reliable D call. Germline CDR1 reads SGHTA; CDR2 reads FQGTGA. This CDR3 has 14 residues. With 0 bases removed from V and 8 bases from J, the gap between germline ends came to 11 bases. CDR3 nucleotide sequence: TGTGCCAGCAGCTTAACACCGCCGGTAGATGAGCAGTTCTTC. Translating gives CASSLTPPVDEQFF.